These T cell receptor beta chains were read from a single sample in a study of blood T cell repertoires in COVID-19. Produced via immunoSEQ multiplex PCR; TCRdb's table is partial and in-frame only. The table records about 130,000 clones, about 74% of them present only once. The specimen sequenced was peripheral blood. The source of these receptors is a man aged 55 to 70 with acute or convalescent COVID-19. Both conserved end residues are part of each CDR3. The listing skips clone size in some rows; elsewhere it reads once, few, many or a size class.

J,size,V,CDR3
TRBJ1-2,-,TRBV29-1,CSVDPDGYTF
TRBJ1-5,-,TRBV21-1,CASSKAQDRYSNQPQHF
TRBJ2-1,-,TRBV2,CASSDTSGGYNEQFF
TRBJ1-4,-,TRBV3-1/TRBV3-2,CASRPWTGGDEKLFF
TRBJ1-5,-,TRBV6-5,CASSYGQGANQPQHF
TRBJ2-2,-,TRBV4-1,CASTPGVSGSTGELFF
TRBJ2-5,-,TRBV5-4,CASSWTGAKETQYF
TRBJ1-6,-,TRBV3-1/TRBV3-2,CASRRVGSPLHF
TRBJ1-2,-,TRBV3-1/TRBV3-2,CASSKAGGYGYTF
TRBJ1-3,-,TRBV30,CAWSVTGGAGNTIYF
TRBJ2-1,-,TRBV14,CASSQPTSGRRIYNEQFF
TRBJ1-2,once,TRBV19,CASKTTGGATSYGYTF
TRBJ1-3,few,TRBV9,CASSVSSYSGNTIYF
TRBJ2-4,once,TRBV10-3,CAISPGTGPNIQYF
TRBJ2-2,-,TRBV9,CASSVRQNTGELFF
TRBJ1-5,-,TRBV27,CASSLRGFNQPQHF
TRBJ1-2,-,TRBV5-6,CASSLPGRANYGYTF
TRBJ2-7,few,TRBV14,CASSPWTATYEQYF
TRBJ1-2,-,TRBV30,CALGRWGDYGYTF
TRBJ2-1,-,TRBV3-1/TRBV3-2,CASSPWTSGGVDEQFF
TRBJ2-2,-,TRBV4-2,CASSRYRAGRVGELFF
TRBJ1-2,few,TRBV30,CAWTRTGGSYGYTF
TRBJ2-2,-,TRBV5-1,CASSLNSVLAGGTGELFF
TRBJ1-6,-,TRBV29-1,CSVREAANSPLHF
TRBJ1-6,-,TRBV5-1,CASSLTGNPYNSPLHF
TRBJ2-2,-,TRBV7-8,CASSPVGAVGGELFF
TRBJ1-2,-,TRBV2,CASGDRGKGGYTF
TRBJ1-1,-,TRBV4-1,CASSQGQGAAEAFF
TRBJ1-4,-,TRBV5-1,CASSFRTVNEKLFF
TRBJ1-6,-,TRBV27,CASRSTIISPLHF